This T cell receptor (beta chain) was observed in a study of T cell changes during pregnancy in multiple sclerosis. There are many counts of this clone. The protocol was immunoSEQ multiplex PCR, while the TCRdb copy is restricted to in-frame clones and leaves out a portion. The sample carries around 53,000 clones, 90% recorded once. The ends were cut back, 3 bases at V and 3 bases at J, with 23 bases in the middle. The CDR3 spans 18 residues. Germline V gives CDR1 SGHTA, CDR2 FQGTGA. This TCR was sampled from a female donor with multiple sclerosis, enrolled in a pregnancy study. The source material was CD8+ T cells from peripheral blood mononuclear cells, sampled before pregnancy. The chain is built from TRBV7-3 and TRBJ1-1, with D possibly being TRBD1 (5 bases). CDR3 sequence (DNA): TGTGCCAGCAGCTTTTGGGGCGCTGGCCAAACCAAGTACACTGAAGCTTTCTTT. Translation: CASSFWGAGQTKYTEAFF.